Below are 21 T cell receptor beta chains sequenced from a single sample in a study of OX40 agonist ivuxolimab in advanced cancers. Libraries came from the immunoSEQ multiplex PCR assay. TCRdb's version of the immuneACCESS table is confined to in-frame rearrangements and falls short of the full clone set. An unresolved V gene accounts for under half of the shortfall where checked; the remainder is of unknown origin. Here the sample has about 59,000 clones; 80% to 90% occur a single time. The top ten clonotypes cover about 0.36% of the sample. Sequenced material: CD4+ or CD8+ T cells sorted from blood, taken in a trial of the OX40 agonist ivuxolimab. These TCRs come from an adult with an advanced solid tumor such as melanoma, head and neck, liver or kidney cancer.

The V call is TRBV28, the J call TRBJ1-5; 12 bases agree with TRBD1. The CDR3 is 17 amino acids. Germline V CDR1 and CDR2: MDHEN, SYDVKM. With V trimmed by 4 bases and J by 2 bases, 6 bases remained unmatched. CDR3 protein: CASSSPGTGGGNQPQHF. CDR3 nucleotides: TGTGCCAGCAGTTCCCCCGGGACAGGGGGCGGCAATCAGCCCCAGCATTTT.

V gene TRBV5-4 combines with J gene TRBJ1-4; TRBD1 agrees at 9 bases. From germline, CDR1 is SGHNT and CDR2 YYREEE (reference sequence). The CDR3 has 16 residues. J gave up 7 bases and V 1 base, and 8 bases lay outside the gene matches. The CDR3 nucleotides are TGTGCCAGCAGCTTGAGGCTACAGGGGGCGCTTGAAAAACTGTTTTTT. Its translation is CASSLRLQGALEKLFF.

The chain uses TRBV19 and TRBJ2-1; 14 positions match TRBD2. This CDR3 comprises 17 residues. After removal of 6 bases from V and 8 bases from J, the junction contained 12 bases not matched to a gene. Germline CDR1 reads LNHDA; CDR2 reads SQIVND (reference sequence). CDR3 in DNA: TGTGCCAGTAGGACTCAGAGGGGACTAGCGGGAGTGGATGAGCAGTTCTTC. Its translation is CASRTQRGLAGVDEQFF.

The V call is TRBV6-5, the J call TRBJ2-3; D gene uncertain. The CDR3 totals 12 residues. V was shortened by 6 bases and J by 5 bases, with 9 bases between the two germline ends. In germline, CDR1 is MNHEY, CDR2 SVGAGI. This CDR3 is CASSPTGDTQYF. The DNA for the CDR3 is TGTGCCAGCAGCCCTACCGGAGATACGCAGTATTTT.

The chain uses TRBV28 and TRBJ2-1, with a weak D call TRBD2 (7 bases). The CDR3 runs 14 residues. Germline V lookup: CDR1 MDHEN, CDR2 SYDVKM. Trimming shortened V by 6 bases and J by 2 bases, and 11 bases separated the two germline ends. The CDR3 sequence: CASRGGATYNEQFF. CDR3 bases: TGTGCCAGCAGGGGGGGGGCAACCTACAATGAGCAGTTCTTC.

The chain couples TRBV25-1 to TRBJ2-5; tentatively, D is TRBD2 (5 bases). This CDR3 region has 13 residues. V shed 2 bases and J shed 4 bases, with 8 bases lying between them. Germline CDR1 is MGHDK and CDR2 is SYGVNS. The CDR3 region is CASSEGAVETQYF. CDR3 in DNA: TGTGCCAGCAGTGAAGGAGCGGTAGAGACCCAGTACTTC.

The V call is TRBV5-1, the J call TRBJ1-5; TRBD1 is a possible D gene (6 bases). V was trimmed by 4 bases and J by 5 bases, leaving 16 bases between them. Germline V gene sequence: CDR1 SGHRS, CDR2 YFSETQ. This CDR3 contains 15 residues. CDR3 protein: CASSRSGGPDQPQHF. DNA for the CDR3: TGCGCCAGCAGCCGATCGGGGGGCCCGGATCAGCCCCAGCATTTT.

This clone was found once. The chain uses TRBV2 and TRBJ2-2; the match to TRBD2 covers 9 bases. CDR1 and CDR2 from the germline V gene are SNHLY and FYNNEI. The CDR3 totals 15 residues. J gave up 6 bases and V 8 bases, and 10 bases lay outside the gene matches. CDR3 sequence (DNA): TGTGCCAGCGTAGCTAGCGGGAATGACGCCGGGGAGCTGTTTTTT. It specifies CASVASGNDAGELFF.

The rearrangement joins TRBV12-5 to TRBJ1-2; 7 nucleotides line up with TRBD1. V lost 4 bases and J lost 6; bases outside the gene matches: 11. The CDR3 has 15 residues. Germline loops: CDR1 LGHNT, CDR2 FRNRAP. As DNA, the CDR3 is TGTGCTAGTGGTTGGGGACAGCTAGGGGGGAATGGCTACACCTTC. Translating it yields CASGWGQLGGNGYTF.

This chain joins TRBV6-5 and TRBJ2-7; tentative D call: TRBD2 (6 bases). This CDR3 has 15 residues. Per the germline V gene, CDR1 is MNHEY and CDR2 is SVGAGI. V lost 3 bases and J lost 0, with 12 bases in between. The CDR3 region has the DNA TGTGCCAGCAGTTATCGTAGCGGAGTCTCCTACGAGCAGTACTTC. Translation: CASSYRSGVSYEQYF.

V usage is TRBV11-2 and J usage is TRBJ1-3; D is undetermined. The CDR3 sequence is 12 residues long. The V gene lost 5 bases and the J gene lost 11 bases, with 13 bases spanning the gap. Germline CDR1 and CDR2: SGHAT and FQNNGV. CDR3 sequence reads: CASSRWTDAIYF. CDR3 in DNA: TGTGCCAGCAGCAGATGGACGGACGCCATATATTTT. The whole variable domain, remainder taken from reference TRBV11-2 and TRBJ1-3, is EAGVAQSPRYKIIEKRQSVAFWCNPISGHATLYWYQQILGQGPKLLIQFQNNGVVDDSQLPKDRFSAERLKGVDSTLKIQPAKLEDSAVYLCASSRWTDAIYFGEGSWLTVV.

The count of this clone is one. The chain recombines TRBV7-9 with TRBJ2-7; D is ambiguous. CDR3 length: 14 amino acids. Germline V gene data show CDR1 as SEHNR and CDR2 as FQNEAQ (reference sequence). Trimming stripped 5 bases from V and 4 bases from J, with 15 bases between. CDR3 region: CASSTALGWYEQYF. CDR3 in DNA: TGTGCCAGCAGCACGGCCCTAGGGTGGTACGAGCAGTACTTC.

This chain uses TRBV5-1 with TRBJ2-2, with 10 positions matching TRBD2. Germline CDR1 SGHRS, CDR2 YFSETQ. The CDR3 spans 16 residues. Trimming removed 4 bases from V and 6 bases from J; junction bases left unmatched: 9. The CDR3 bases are TGCGCCAGCAGCGCACAACCCGGGACTAGCGCCGGGGAGCTGTTTTTT. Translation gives CASSAQPGTSAGELFF.

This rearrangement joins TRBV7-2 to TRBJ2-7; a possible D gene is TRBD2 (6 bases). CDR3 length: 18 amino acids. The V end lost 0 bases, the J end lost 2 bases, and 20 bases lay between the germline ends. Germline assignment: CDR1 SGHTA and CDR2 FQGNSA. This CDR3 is CASSLATRSREPTYEQYF. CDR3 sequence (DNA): TGTGCCAGCAGCTTAGCCACACGGTCACGGGAGCCTACCTACGAGCAGTACTTC. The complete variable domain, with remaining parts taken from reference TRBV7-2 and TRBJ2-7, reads GAGVSQSPSNKVTEKGKDVELRCDPISGHTALYWYRQSLGQGLEFLIYFQGNSAPDKSGLPSDRFSAERTGGSVSTLTIQRTQQEDSAVYLCASSLATRSREPTYEQYFGPGTRLTVT.

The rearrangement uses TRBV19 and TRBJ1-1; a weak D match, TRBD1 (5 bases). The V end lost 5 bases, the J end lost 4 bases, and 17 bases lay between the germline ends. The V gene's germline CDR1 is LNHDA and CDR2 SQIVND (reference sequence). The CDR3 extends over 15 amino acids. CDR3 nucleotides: TGTGCCAGTAGTCGGCAGGCGCCAGGGATCACTGAAGCTTTCTTT. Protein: CASSRQAPGITEAFF.

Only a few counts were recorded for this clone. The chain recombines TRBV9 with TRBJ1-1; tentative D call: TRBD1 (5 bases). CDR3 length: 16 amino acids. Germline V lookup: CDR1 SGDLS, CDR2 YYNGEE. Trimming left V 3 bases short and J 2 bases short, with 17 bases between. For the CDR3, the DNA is TGTGCCAGCAGCGGACGGGACGGCCGAGGAAACACTGAAGCTTTCTTT. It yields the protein CASSGRDGRGNTEAFF.

Written as DNA, the CDR3 is TGTGCCAGCAGCTTAGGACACCGAAACACTGAAGCTTTCTTT. This gives the protein CASSLGHRNTEAFF. The rearrangement uses TRBV7-9 and TRBJ1-1; D uncertain. Per germline, CDR1 SEHNR and CDR2 FQNEAQ (reference sequence). The CDR3 is 14 residues long. Trimming cost V 1 base and J 2 bases, with 8 bases left between them.

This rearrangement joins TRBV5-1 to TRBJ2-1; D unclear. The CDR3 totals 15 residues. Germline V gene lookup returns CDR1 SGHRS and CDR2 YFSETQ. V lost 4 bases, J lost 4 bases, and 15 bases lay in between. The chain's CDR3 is CASSQTDLSYNEQFF. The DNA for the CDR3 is TGCGCCAGCAGCCAGACGGATCTATCATACAATGAGCAGTTCTTC.

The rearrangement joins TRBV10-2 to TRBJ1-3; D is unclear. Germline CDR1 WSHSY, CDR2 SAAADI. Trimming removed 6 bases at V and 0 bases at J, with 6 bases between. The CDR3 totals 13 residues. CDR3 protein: CASRVSSGNTIYF. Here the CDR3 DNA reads TGCGCCAGCAGGGTCAGCTCTGGAAACACCATATATTTT.

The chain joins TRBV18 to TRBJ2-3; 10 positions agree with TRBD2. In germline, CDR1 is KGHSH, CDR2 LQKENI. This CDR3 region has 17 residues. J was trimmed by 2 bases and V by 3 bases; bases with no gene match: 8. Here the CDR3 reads CASSPLLTSGYTDTQYF. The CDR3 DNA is TGTGCCAGCTCACCTCTTTTGACTAGCGGGTACACAGATACGCAGTATTTT. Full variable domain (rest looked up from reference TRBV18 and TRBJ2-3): NAGVMQNPRHLVRRRGQEARLRCSPMKGHSHVYWYRQLPEEGLKFMVYLQKENIIDESGMPKERFSAEFPKEGPSILRIQQVVRGDSAAYFCASSPLLTSGYTDTQYFGPGTRLTVL.

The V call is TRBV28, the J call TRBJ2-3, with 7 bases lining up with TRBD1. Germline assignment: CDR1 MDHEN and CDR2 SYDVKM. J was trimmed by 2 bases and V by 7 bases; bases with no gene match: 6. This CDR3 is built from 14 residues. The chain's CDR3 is CASIQGSLTDTQYF. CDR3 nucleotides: TGTGCCAGCATACAGGGGTCCCTCACAGATACGCAGTATTTT.